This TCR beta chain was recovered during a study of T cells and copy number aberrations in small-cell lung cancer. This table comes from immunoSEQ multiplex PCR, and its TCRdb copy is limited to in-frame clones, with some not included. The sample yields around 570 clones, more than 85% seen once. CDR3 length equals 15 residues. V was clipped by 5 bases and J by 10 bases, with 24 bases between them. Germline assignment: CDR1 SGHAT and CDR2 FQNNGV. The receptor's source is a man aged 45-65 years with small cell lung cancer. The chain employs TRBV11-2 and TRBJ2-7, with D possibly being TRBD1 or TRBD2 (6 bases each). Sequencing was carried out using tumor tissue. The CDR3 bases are TGTGCCAGCAGCCCGAGTGGGGGCGAAGGGGGGCGACAGTACTTC. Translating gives CASSPSGGEGGRQYF.